These T cell receptor beta chains were read from a single sample in a study of T cells in Graves' hyperthyroidism and ophthalmopathy. TCRdb independently ran MiXCR on the multiplex PCR reads; one entry per CDR3 protein. This sample has hundreds of thousands of distinct CDR3 sequences, with roughly 15% found just once. Specimen: blood. Receptor source: a woman in her forties with Graves' ophthalmopathy. The CDR3 runs from the conserved cysteine through the conserved F or W. D genes are given only for firm matches. Rows may omit the clone size; those that give it use once, few, many or a size class.

D gene,clone size,V gene,J gene,CDR3 DNA,CDR3 protein
-,many,TRBV27,TRBJ2-7,TGTGCCAGCAGTCCCTCGGGCCTCTGGGACGAGCAGTACTTC,CASSPSGLWDEQYF
-,many,TRBV6-1,TRBJ1-6,TGTGCCAGCAGCCCCGGGGGTTCACCCCTCCACTTT,CASSPGGSPLHF
TRBD1,many,TRBV7-8,TRBJ2-5,TGTGCCTCAAGGGGGGGACAGGGCCGGGGGGAGACCCAGTACTTC,CASRGGQGRGETQYF
-,-,TRBV2,TRBJ1-4,TGTGCCAGCAGTAAGACCAGGGAGGATGAAAAACTGTTTTTT,CASSKTREDEKLFF
-,many,TRBV5-1,TRBJ1-1,TGCGCCAGCAGCTTGTCGGGACTTGCAAGGGGAAACACTGAAGCTTTCTTT,CASSLSGLARGNTEAFF
-,many,TRBV11-2,TRBJ1-5,TGTGCCAGCAGCCTCTACAGTGGGAGCAATCAGCCCCAGCATTTT,CASSLYSGSNQPQHF
TRBD1,many,TRBV7-2,TRBJ2-7,TGTGCCAGCAGCTTCGACAGGGGGCGGGAGCAGTACTTC,CASSFDRGREQYF
TRBD1,many,TRBV28,TRBJ1-5,TGTGCCAGCAGTTTGGGGACAGGGCCAAAGCCCCAGCATTTT,CASSLGTGPKPQHF
-,-,TRBV12-3/TRBV12-4,TRBJ1-3,TGTGCCAGCAGTTTATTGGAAAACACCATATATTTT,CASSLLENTIYF
-,many,TRBV18,TRBJ2-5,TGTGCCAGCTCACCGCCCGGGACTCGGAAGGGAGAGACCCAGTACTTC,CASSPPGTRKGETQYF
-,-,TRBV5-6,TRBJ1-3,TGTGCCAGCAGCTTGGGCTGGAGGGACTCTGGAAACACCATATATTTT,CASSLGWRDSGNTIYF
TRBD2,-,TRBV11-2,TRBJ2-7,TGTGCCAGCAGCCCCGCCGGGACTAGCGGATACGAGCAGTACTTC,CASSPAGTSGYEQYF
-,many,TRBV28,TRBJ1-5,TGTGCCAGCAGTTTCGGGCGGCAGCCCCAGCATTTT,CASSFGRQPQHF
TRBD2,-,TRBV20-1,TRBJ2-3,TGCAGTGCCGGGCGACTAGCGGGGGTGTCAGATACGCAGTATTTT,CSAGRLAGVSDTQYF
-,many,TRBV18,TRBJ2-3,TGTGCCAGCTCACCATCTTCCGGGAGTACGCAGTATTTT,CASSPSSGSTQYF
-,-,TRBV28,TRBJ2-7,TGTGCCAGCAGTTTTGCCTCCCCGGGACATCCAATAACGAGCTACGAGCAGTACTTC,CASSFASPGHPITSYEQYF
-,many,TRBV18,TRBJ1-1,TGTGCCAGCTCACCATTGAGGGCAACTGAAGCTTTCTTT,CASSPLRATEAFF
-,many,TRBV28,TRBJ1-4,TGTGCCAGCGATGCAGGCAGTAATGAAAAACTGTTTTTT,CASDAGSNEKLFF
-,-,TRBV28,TRBJ1-5,TGTGCCAGCAGACCTCCATATGGGGCTAGTGGCAATCAGCCCCAGCATTTT,CASRPPYGASGNQPQHF
TRBD2,many,TRBV28,TRBJ2-7,TGTGCCAGCAGTTCCTTAGCGGGAGTAACCTACGAGCAGTACTTC,CASSSLAGVTYEQYF
-,many,TRBV11-2,TRBJ2-7,TGTGCCAGCAGCTTGCCATCAACCTACGAGCAGTACTTC,CASSLPSTYEQYF
-,-,TRBV6-1,TRBJ2-4,TGTGCCAGCAGTTCCCACGGGCGAATAGAGCGAACCAAAAACATTCAGTACTTC,CASSSHGRIERTKNIQYF
-,many,TRBV18,TRBJ2-3,TGTGCCAGCTCACCAAGCCTAGTGTACACAGATACGCAGTATTTT,CASSPSLVYTDTQYF
-,-,TRBV5-1,TRBJ2-5,TGCGCCAGCAGCTTTACGAACGGAAAAGAGACCCAGTACTTC,CASSFTNGKETQYF
-,few,TRBV4-1,TRBJ2-1,TGCGCCAGCTCAGGGGGGTTGAGCGGATCGTACAATGAGCAGTTCTTC,CASSGGLSGSYNEQFF
-,many,TRBV5-1,TRBJ1-4,TGCGCCAGCAGCCACGGACGAACAGGGAGTACTAATGAAAAACTGTTTTTT,CASSHGRTGSTNEKLFF
-,few,TRBV20-1,TRBJ2-1,TGCAGTGCTAGAGATCCCAGCGGGTTGGTGAATGAGCAGTTCTTC,CSARDPSGLVNEQFF
-,-,TRBV10-3,TRBJ1-6,TGTGCCATCAGGACAGAGAGCTCCTATAATTCACCCCTCCACTTT,CAIRTESSYNSPLHF
-,once,TRBV3-1,TRBJ2-7,TGTGCCAGCAGCCACGTGGCCCTCGGGGAGCAGTACTTC,CASSHVALGEQYF
TRBD2,-,TRBV9,TRBJ2-2,TGTGCCAGCAGCCCCCGGGGGGGGGAGGTCGGGGAGCTGTTTTTT,CASSPRGGEVGELFF
-,many,TRBV5-1,TRBJ2-1,TGCGCCAGCAGCCTGGGGGCGTCCAGCTCCTACAATGAGCAGTTCTTC,CASSLGASSSYNEQFF
-,-,TRBV20-1,TRBJ2-3,TGCAGTGCTAGGGAGGTGGTCGGCTTTACGCAGTATTTT,CSAREVVGFTQYF
-,few,TRBV5-1,TRBJ1-2,TGCGCCAGCAGCTCAACCGACGGAAACTATGGCTACACCTTC,CASSSTDGNYGYTF
TRBD2,few,TRBV5-1,TRBJ2-1,TGCGTCAGCAGCTTGGCCCCCGGGACTAGGGGTGAGCAGTTCTTC,CVSSLAPGTRGEQFF
-,-,TRBV6-1,TRBJ2-3,TGTGCCAGCACCAACAGGGGGCGGGGGGCAGATACGCAGTATTTT,CASTNRGRGADTQYF
-,many,TRBV12-3/TRBV12-4,TRBJ2-2,TGTGCCAGCAGTTTGTGGCCGAGGAACACCGGGGAGCTGTTTTTT,CASSLWPRNTGELFF
-,many,TRBV3-1,TRBJ1-1,TGTGCCAGCAGCCAACATTCTGAAGCTTTCTTT,CASSQHSEAFF
-,-,TRBV5-1,TRBJ1-1,TGCGCCAGCAGCTTGGGGGTAGGGGCTGAAGCTTTCTTT,CASSLGVGAEAFF
TRBD2,many,TRBV2,TRBJ2-3,TGTGCCAGCAGTGACGCGGGGGTAAGCACAGATACGCAGTATTTT,CASSDAGVSTDTQYF
-,many,TRBV20-1,TRBJ1-2,TGCAGTGCTGTTGGCATACCTAACTATGGCTACACCTTC,CSAVGIPNYGYTF
-,medium-sized,TRBV28,TRBJ1-4,TGTGCCAGCAGTTCGGGTCAGGATAATGAAAAACTGTTTTTT,CASSSGQDNEKLFF
-,-,TRBV5-1,TRBJ1-1,TGCGCCAGCAGCCTCGGGACGGTGGGGACTGAAGCTTTCTTT,CASSLGTVGTEAFF
-,few,TRBV15,TRBJ1-2,TGTGCCACCAGCAGAGATGGGCAGGGCTATGGCTACACCTTC,CATSRDGQGYGYTF
-,-,TRBV7-3,TRBJ1-3,TGTGCCAGCAGTGTCACTCATTTCTCTGGAAACACCATATATTTT,CASSVTHFSGNTIYF
-,many,TRBV18,TRBJ2-7,TGTGCCAGCTCACCAACTAGGACAGCCTCCTACGAGCAGTACTTC,CASSPTRTASYEQYF
-,many,TRBV12-3/TRBV12-4,TRBJ1-1,TGTGCCAGCAGTTTTTACGGCGTCGGGGCGGCGAGCACTGAAGCTTTCTTT,CASSFYGVGAASTEAFF
-,many,TRBV20-1,TRBJ2-3,TGCAGTGCCCCCCTTCGAAGCGCCCGCACAGATACGCAGTATTTT,CSAPLRSARTDTQYF
TRBD1,-,TRBV20-1,TRBJ2-7,TGCAGTGCTAGAGACCTTTACGGACAGGTAGCATCCTACGAGCAGTACTTC,CSARDLYGQVASYEQYF
TRBD1,-,TRBV4-2,TRBJ1-1,TGTGCCAGCAGCCAAATGGGACAGGGGCTCTATGAAGCTTTCTTT,CASSQMGQGLYEAFF